What follows are 22 T cell receptor beta chains derived from one specimen sequenced in a study of blood T cell repertoires in COVID-19. Profiling relied on immunoSEQ multiplex PCR, and the TCRdb table lists in-frame clones only, not all of them. This table has 350,000 to 450,000 clones, 89% appearing once. The sequencing sample was made of peripheral blood. The receptors derive from a man aged 40-49 years with acute or convalescent COVID-19.

The J gene is TRBJ2-5, the V gene TRBV30; 10 nucleotides match TRBD2. Germline-derived CDR1 and CDR2 are GTSNPN and SVGIG (reference sequence). The CDR3 has 14 amino acids. Trimming cost V 5 bases and J 1 base; bases outside gene matches: 4. CDR3 nucleotides: TGTGCCTGGCGGCTAGCGGGAGCCCAAGAGACCCAGTACTTC. This translates into CAWRLAGAQETQYF.

The chain is built from TRBV28 and TRBJ2-7; 7 bases align to TRBD2. The J segment lost 1 base and the V segment lost 6 bases, leaving 6 bases of the junction unmatched. Germline lookup yields CDR1 MDHEN and CDR2 SYDVKM. This CDR3 is 14 amino acids long. The CDR3: CASRTHGGSYEQYF. DNA of the CDR3: TGTGCCAGCAGGACACACGGGGGGTCCTACGAGCAGTACTTC.

The CDR3 protein is CASSPRATGNHEQYF. The CDR3 nucleotides are TGTGCCAGCAGCCCCCGGGCAACAGGGAACCACGAGCAGTACTTC. This chain uses TRBV5-4 with TRBJ2-7, with a tentative D call TRBD1 (6 bases). The CDR3 length is 15 residues. Germline V gene sequence: CDR1 SGHNT, CDR2 YYREEE (reference sequence). The germline V and J ends were trimmed by 4 bases and 5 bases, with 19 bases remaining between them.

The V and J genes are TRBV28 and TRBJ2-1; the match to TRBD2 covers 7 bases. CDR3 size: 14 residues. Per germline, CDR1 MDHEN and CDR2 SYDVKM. Trimming at V came to 5 bases and at J to 3 bases, leaving 4 bases not matched to a gene. This CDR3 reads CASSTSENYNEQFF. CDR3 coding DNA: TGTGCCAGCAGTACTAGCGAGAACTACAATGAGCAGTTCTTC. The variable domain in full, completed from reference TRBV28 and TRBJ2-1, reads DVKVTQSSRYLVKRTGEKVFLECVQDMDHENMFWYRQDPGLGLRLIYFSYDVKMKEKGDIPEGYSVSREKKERFSLILESASTNQTSMYLCASSTSENYNEQFFGPGTRLTVL.

This clone was found a few times. The rearrangement uses TRBV27 and TRBJ2-2; 8 bases map to TRBD2. CDR3 size: 15 residues. The germline CDR1 and CDR2 sequences are MNHEY and SMNVEV (reference sequence). After removal of 7 bases from V and 4 bases from J, the junction contained 8 bases not matched to a gene. This chain's CDR3 is CASTLGLATTGELFF. CDR3 nucleotides: TGTGCCAGCACCCTAGGACTAGCCACCACCGGGGAGCTGTTTTTT.

A single count supports this clone. The V gene is TRBV5-6, the J gene TRBJ1-4; TRBD1 is a possible D gene (6 bases). CDR3 size: 15 residues. CDR1 is SGHDT and CDR2 is YYEEEE in the germline V gene. Trimming pared 2 bases from V and 2 bases from J, leaving 10 bases between. CDR3 loop: CASSFQGPTNEKLFF. The CDR3 DNA reads as TGTGCCAGCAGCTTCCAGGGGCCGACTAATGAAAAACTGTTTTTT. The whole variable domain, filled in from reference TRBV5-6 and TRBJ1-4, reads DAGVTQSPTHLIKTRGQQVTLRCSPKSGHDTVSWYQQALGQGPQFIFQYYEEEERQRGNFPDRFSGHQFPNYSSELNVNALLLGDSALYLCASSFQGPTNEKLFFGSGTQLSVL.

This clone came up a few times. The junction and the germline gene differ at one end; a read error may be behind it. This chain uses TRBV7-9 with TRBJ1-5; TRBD1 might be the D (6 bases). In germline, CDR1 is SEHNR, CDR2 FQNEAQ (reference sequence). The CDR3 has 18 residues. This chain's CDR3 is CASSLNTIAGAALSLLRF. DNA for the CDR3: TGTGCCAGCAGCTTAAATACGATTGCAGGGGCCGCGCTATCATTATTACGTTTT. The entire variable domain, with the rest obtained from reference TRBV7-9 and TRBJ1-5, is as follows: DTGVSQNPRHKITKRGQNVTFRCDPISEHNRLYWYRQTLGQGPEFLTYFQNEAQLEKSRLLSDRFSAERPKGSFSTLEIQRTEQGDSAMYLCASSLNTIAGAALSLLRFGDGTRLSIL.

This clone was seen a single time. The chain combines TRBV4-3 with TRBJ2-3; 8 bases match TRBD2. J lost 6 bases, V lost 5 bases, and 19 bases had no gene match. This CDR3 comprises 18 residues. Looked up from germline, CDR1 is LGHNA and CDR2 is YSLEER. The DNA of the CDR3 is TGCGCCAGCAGCTCTATTCATCGGGGGGGGCCGTATAAGGATACGCAGTATTTT. Its protein product is CASSSIHRGGPYKDTQYF.

The rearrangement joins TRBV7-8 to TRBJ2-3; no definite D call. The CDR3 sequence is 13 residues long. V lost 0 bases and J 3 bases, leaving 4 bases between the germline ends. Germline V gives CDR1 SGHVS, CDR2 FQNEAQ. CDR3 sequence: CASSLATTDTQYF. In nucleotides, the CDR3 is TGTGCCAGCAGCTTAGCCACAACAGATACGCAGTATTTT.

The count of this clone is one. The chain carries TRBV7-9 and TRBJ1-1; 8 bases match TRBD1. V gave up 5 bases and J gave up 6 bases; unmatched junction bases: 5. Germline V gene data show CDR1 as SEHNR and CDR2 as FQNEAQ (reference sequence). The CDR3 spans 13 residues. CDR3 region: CASSPRTGPEAFF. The CDR3 DNA sequence: TGTGCCAGCAGCCCGAGGACAGGGCCTGAAGCTTTCTTT.

The V gene is TRBV7-3, the J gene TRBJ2-2, with 9 bases matching TRBD2. The CDR3 totals 18 residues. Germline V lookup: CDR1 SGHTA, CDR2 FQGTGA. Losses at the gene ends were 5 bases for V and 1 base for J; bases not matched to a gene: 11. The CDR3 region is CASSTNIAGEVNTGELFF. For the CDR3, the DNA is TGTGCCAGCAGCACAAACATAGCGGGGGAAGTGAACACCGGGGAGCTGTTTTTT.

V usage is TRBV5-1 and J usage is TRBJ2-2; 7 nucleotides agree with TRBD2. Germline CDR1 and CDR2: SGHRS and YFSETQ. J was trimmed by 5 bases and V by 0 bases; bases with no gene match: 1. The CDR3 has 14 amino acids. The CDR3 loop is CASSLAGGTGELFF. CDR3 nucleotide sequence: TGCGCCAGCAGCTTGGCCGGGGGGACCGGGGAGCTGTTTTTT.

The chain joins TRBV29-1 to TRBJ2-7; TRBD1 matches at 7 bases. V shed 5 bases and J 4 bases; nucleotides not matched to a gene: 8. Per germline, CDR1 SQVTM and CDR2 ANQGSEA. The CDR3 totals 13 residues. Here the CDR3 reads CSVMTGYGYEQYF. CDR3 nucleotide sequence: TGCAGCGTTATGACAGGGTACGGTTACGAGCAGTACTTC.

The rearrangement links TRBV5-6 to TRBJ1-5; no reliable D call. The CDR3 has 14 residues. From germline, CDR1 is SGHDT and CDR2 YYEEEE. V lost 4 bases to trimming and J lost 4 bases, with 12 bases between them. CDR3 residues: CASSPVGANQPQHF. DNA of the CDR3: TGTGCCAGCAGCCCGGTGGGCGCGAATCAGCCCCAGCATTTT.

The chain combines TRBV5-1 with TRBJ1-2; 10 nucleotides align to TRBD1. This CDR3 comprises 16 residues. The V segment lost 2 bases and the J segment 3 bases; nucleotides outside the gene matches: 7. Germline V gene lookup returns CDR1 SGHRS and CDR2 YFSETQ. CDR3 sequence: CASSFGQGGAHYGYTF. The CDR3 nucleotides read TGCGCCAGCAGCTTCGGACAGGGGGGCGCTCACTATGGCTACACCTTC. Based on the CDR3 plus reference TRBV5-1 and TRBJ1-2, the full variable domain is KAGVTQTPRYLIKTRGQQVTLSCSPISGHRSVSWYQQTPGQGLQFLFEYFSETQRNKGNFPGRFSGRQFSNSRSEMNVSTLELGDSALYLCASSFGQGGAHYGYTFGSGTRLTVV.

Here the CDR3 DNA reads TGCGCCAGCAGCCAAGATGGCTGGGGCGCTGAAGCTTTCTTT. The encoded protein is CASSQDGWGAEAFF. V usage is TRBV4-1 and J usage is TRBJ1-1, with TRBD1 as a possible D gene (5 bases). Germline V lookup: CDR1 MGHRA, CDR2 YSYEKL. The CDR3 covers 14 residues. V gave up 0 bases and J gave up 6 bases, with 11 bases separating them.

The V gene is TRBV5-4, the J gene TRBJ2-5, with TRBD1 as a possible D gene (7 bases). CDR1 is SGHNT and CDR2 is YYREEE in the germline V gene (reference sequence). This CDR3 is 13 amino acids long. Trimming removed 4 bases from V and 7 bases from J, with 14 bases in between. CDR3 amino acids: CASSIEQGGTQYF. The DNA for the CDR3 is TGTGCCAGCAGCATCGAGCAGGGGGGGACCCAGTACTTC.

This sequence joins TRBV4-1 and TRBJ2-7; TRBD2 matches at 12 bases. The CDR3 sequence is 15 residues long. Losses at the gene ends were 0 bases for V and 8 bases for J; bases not matched to a gene: 5. CDR1 MGHRA and CDR2 YSYEKL come from the germline V gene. The CDR3 nucleotides read TGCGCCAGCAGCCAAGATTCTAGCGGGAGGGTCAAGCAGTACTTC. It yields the protein CASSQDSSGRVKQYF.

The count of this clone is one. The V and J genes are TRBV7-6 and TRBJ1-5; D is possibly TRBD1 (6 bases). The CDR3 runs to 16 residues. The V gene lost 1 base and the J gene lost 2 bases, with 12 bases spanning the gap. Germline V CDR1 and CDR2: SGHVS, FNYEAQ. CDR3 residues: CASSLGPGQRNQPQHF. As DNA, the CDR3 is TGTGCCAGCAGCTTAGGCCCGGGACAACGCAATCAGCCCCAGCATTTT.

A few counts support this clone. The chain combines TRBV19 with TRBJ1-5; D is uncertain. The CDR3 consists of 12 residues. Per germline, CDR1 LNHDA and CDR2 SQIVND (reference sequence). The V and J ends lost 6 bases and 4 bases respectively, with 7 bases between them. The DNA for the CDR3 is TGTGCCAGTAGATCGACAAATCAGCCCCAGCATTTT. This encodes CASRSTNQPQHF.

This clone was seen a single time. The J gene is TRBJ1-2, the V gene TRBV29-1, with 10 positions matching TRBD1. CDR1 is SQVTM, CDR2 ANQGSEA, per germline. The J segment lost 6 bases and the V segment lost 3 bases, leaving 7 bases of the junction unmatched. The CDR3 consists of 14 residues. The CDR3 region is CSVEGTGVFDGYTF. The CDR3 DNA follows: TGCAGCGTTGAGGGGACAGGGGTTTTCGATGGCTACACCTTC.

This clone is classed as medium-sized. The chain combines TRBV3-1 (or the pseudogene TRBV3-2) with TRBJ2-1, with 14 bases fitting TRBD2. Germline V gives CDR1 LGHDT, CDR2 YNNKEL (reference sequence). There are 19 residues in the CDR3. J lost 2 bases, V lost 0 bases, and 6 bases had no gene match. CDR3 sequence: CASSQDLTSGGGPYNEQFF. The DNA of the CDR3 is TGTGCCAGCAGCCAAGACTTGACTAGCGGGGGGGGACCCTACAATGAGCAGTTCTTC.